This T cell receptor (beta chain) appears in the sequencing data of a study of technical replicates of blood from a few donors. This clone has only one observation. TCRdb keeps only in-frame clones here, not all; method: immunoSEQ multiplex PCR. The sample comprises some 98,000 clones, almost 96% of which are singletons, and 0.23% rests with the top ten. CDR3 size: 16 residues. V was pared by 4 bases and J by 5 bases, with 20 bases between. CDR1 is LNHDA and CDR2 is SQIVND in the germline V gene (reference sequence). This TCR came from a human donor in good health. The specimen was T cells isolated from PBMCs. The chain couples TRBV19 to TRBJ2-5; D perhaps matches TRBD2 (6 bases). This CDR3 is CASSTGPGLGVETQYF. CDR3 coding DNA: TGTGCCAGTAGTACCGGACCGGGACTCGGGGTGGAGACCCAGTACTTC.